This T cell receptor (beta chain) was identified during a study of blood T cell repertoires in COVID-19. Overall study context: Researchers got acute and convalescent COVID-19 samples from the United States, Italy and Spain.

This clone was counted once. The CDR3 length is 15 residues. Trimming cost V 5 bases and J 0 bases, with 13 bases left between them. Germline V CDR1 and CDR2: SGHTA, FQGNSA. Produced via immunoSEQ multiplex PCR; TCRdb's table is partial and in-frame only. The sample lists about 150,000 clones; 78% were seen once. Allocation to cohorts depended on clinical history reported by the participants. In Cohort 3, a recovered donor had either two negative PCRs, clearance, or symptom resolution. The sequence came from a woman aged 50 to 65 who had recovered from COVID-19. The gene calls are TRBV7-2 and TRBJ1-1; D is unclear. The sequenced material came from PBMCs or T cells enriched from blood (not recorded which). The CDR3 DNA reads TGTGCCAGCAGCAAATCCAGGCAGGTGAACACTGAAGCTTTCTTT. Amino acid sequence: CASSKSRQVNTEAFF.